These 18 T cell receptor beta chains were all obtained from the same sample, sequenced in a study of regulatory T cells in long-lasting Graves disease listed by TCRdb under 2021. The library came from multiplex PCR. Sequencing instrument: Illumina HiSeq 4000. CDR3 regions were amplified by Arm-PCR with iRepertoire HTBI primers to construct TCR beta libraries. Starting from the raw public reads, TCRdb applied fastp trimming at Q25, assembled clones with MiXCR and retained in-frame beta chains. Every entry covers one CDR3 protein and lists the most common genes and DNA from its rows. A total of 360,000 or so distinct CDR3 sequences appear in this sample, over 15% of them only once. The ten largest clones represent 25% to 30% of the sample. Per the publication, the time point label means: newly diagnosed GD, antithyroid drugs for less than 3 months. RNA was extracted from PBMCs in TRIzol for both TCR sequencing and RNA sequencing.

The same data also went into a second study, on T cells in Graves' hyperthyroidism and ophthalmopathy.

The material was peripheral blood mononuclear cells (PBMCs), obtained at new diagnosis, from a patient treated with antithyroid drugs. Receptors originate from a middle-aged man with Graves disease. Donor details come from another sample of the same person, matched by shared clones.

The V gene is TRBV7-3, the J gene TRBJ2-7; no clear D. This CDR3 has 14 residues. The V gene's germline CDR1 is SGHTA and CDR2 FQGTGA. V lost 5 bases to trimming and J lost 2 bases, with 13 bases between them. As DNA, the CDR3 is TGTGCCAGCAGCCTCCAACCTACTCCCTACGAGCAGTACTTC. It codes for CASSLQPTPYEQYF.

This clonotype was recorded many times. A read error may explain this, as a much larger clone is one base away. The rearrangement joins TRBV28 to TRBJ2-1; D might be TRBD1 (6 bases). The V gene's germline CDR1 is MDHEN and CDR2 SYDVKM. CDR3 length equals 12 residues. The ends were cut back, 5 bases at V and 4 bases at J, with 6 bases in the middle. This chain's CDR3 is CASSQGYNEQFF. The CDR3 DNA sequence: TGTGCCAGCAGTCAGGGGTACAATGAGCAGTTCTTC.

This clonotype has ten or more counts. The rearrangement links TRBV5-8 to TRBJ2-5; D unresolved. Deletions cut 0 bases from V and 7 bases from J, with 16 bases between. This CDR3 contains 15 residues. The germline V gene encodes CDR1 SGHTS and CDR2 YDEGEE. The CDR3 region is CASSLGSQAGGTQYF. The CDR3, as DNA: TGTGCCAGCAGCTTGGGGTCGCAGGCCGGTGGGACCCAGTACTTC. Based on the CDR3 plus reference TRBV5-8 and TRBJ2-5, the full variable domain is EAGVTQSPTHLIKTRGQQATLRCSPISGHTSVYWYQQALGLGLQFLLWYDEGEERNRGNFPPRFSGRQFPNYSSELNVNALELEDSALYLCASSLGSQAGGTQYFGPGTRLLVL.

CDR3 in DNA: TGTGCCAGCAGTAGCTCCGGGAGGGGCGGGGGATACAATGAGCAGTTCTTC. Amino acid sequence: CASSSSGRGGGYNEQFF. The genes are TRBV28 and TRBJ2-1; TRBD2 matches at 8 bases. The germline gives CDR1 MDHEN, CDR2 SYDVKM. This CDR3 spans 17 amino acids. The V gene end was trimmed by 5 bases and the J gene end by 4 bases; junction bases not matched to a gene: 13.

This clonotype was seen ten or more times. The gene calls are TRBV2 and TRBJ1-2; possible D gene TRBD1, 6 bases. The germline V gene encodes CDR1 SNHLY and CDR2 FYNNEI. With 4 bases removed from V and 7 bases from J, the gap between germline ends came to 16 bases. CDR3 size: 14 residues. CDR3 region: CASSAGEGRSGYTF. CDR3 DNA sequence: TGTGCCAGCAGTGCAGGGGAGGGTAGGAGTGGCTACACCTTC.

This clonotype was found many times. The V call is TRBV27, the J call TRBJ1-5; possible D gene TRBD1, 5 bases. V was cut by 3 bases and J by 5 bases, with 14 bases left in between. The CDR3 totals 15 residues. Germline V gene sequence: CDR1 MNHEY, CDR2 SMNVEV (reference sequence). CDR3 DNA: TGTGCCAGCAGTTTTGGCCGGGAAGGGGATCAGCCCCAGCATTTT. This encodes CASSFGREGDQPQHF.

The table lists this clonotype with many counts. The rearrangement uses TRBV5-1 and TRBJ1-1, with D maybe TRBD1 (6 bases). Germline CDR1 and CDR2: SGHRS and YFSETQ. The CDR3 extends over 15 amino acids. V lost 0 bases and J 6 bases, leaving 15 bases between the germline ends. The CDR3 loop reads CASSLVARGLPEAFF. The DNA for the CDR3 is TGCGCCAGCAGCTTGGTGGCCAGGGGTCTGCCTGAAGCTTTCTTT.

As regards this clonotype: This may stem from a read error, because a much larger clone lies one nucleotide away. The genes are TRBV5-1 and TRBJ2-7, with no clear D. The CDR3 contains 13 residues. Germline V gene data show CDR1 as SGHRS and CDR2 as YFSETQ. V was pared by 0 bases and J by 5 bases, with 9 bases between. As DNA, the CDR3 is TGCGCCAGCAGCTTGGCGTCCGCCAACGAGCAGTACTTC. Translation: CASSLASANEQYF.

This clonotype showed up just a few times. The chain has TRBV9 and TRBJ2-3, with D perhaps TRBD2 (6 bases). Germline V gives CDR1 SGDLS, CDR2 YYNGEE. The CDR3 length is 17 residues. Trimming cost V 0 bases and J 3 bases, with 17 bases left between them. CDR3 in DNA: TGTGCCAGCAGCGTAGGGATAGAGACCAGCGGGACAGATACGCAGTATTTT. Residues: CASSVGIETSGTDTQYF.

This clonotype showed up many times. The genes are TRBV28 and TRBJ2-7; D is perhaps TRBD2 (6 bases). The CDR3 has 13 residues. The germline gives CDR1 MDHEN, CDR2 SYDVKM. V was pared by 6 bases and J by 2 bases, with 11 bases between. CDR3 in amino acids: CASREGLTYEQYF. The DNA for the CDR3 is TGTGCCAGCAGGGAGGGACTGACCTACGAGCAGTACTTC.

This CDR3 is CASSYSNSFPANYGYTF. CDR3 in DNA: TGTGCCAGCAGTTACTCGAACAGCTTTCCAGCTAACTATGGCTACACCTTC. This chain connects TRBV6-2 or TRBV6-3 to TRBJ1-2, with D uncertain. Germline V gives CDR1 MNHEY, CDR2 SVGEGT. Trimming stripped 0 bases from V and 0 bases from J, with 14 bases between. The CDR3 length is 17 residues.

This clonotype was counted many times. The chain joins TRBV6-5 to TRBJ1-2, with D tentatively TRBD1 (5 bases). V was shortened by 2 bases and J by 3 bases, with 10 bases between the two germline ends. From germline, CDR1 is MNHEY and CDR2 SVGAGI. The CDR3 is made up of 14 amino acids. CDR3 nucleotides: TGTGCCAGCAGTTACGAACGGGGGTACTATGGCTACACCTTC. Translating it yields CASSYERGYYGYTF.

V usage is TRBV19 and J usage is TRBJ2-3; TRBD2 matches 10 bases. The CDR3 is 15 residues long. CDR1 is LNHDA and CDR2 is SQIVND in the germline V gene (reference sequence). The ends lost 5 bases at V and 6 bases at J; junction bases unmatched: 8. CDR3 protein: CASSPLAGARDTQYF. CDR3 in DNA: TGTGCCAGTAGTCCTCTAGCGGGGGCTCGGGATACGCAGTATTTT.

In its sample, this clonotype was seen a few times. V and J are TRBV12-3 or TRBV12-4 and TRBJ1-4; D not resolved. CDR3 length: 12 amino acids. Trimming left V 3 bases short and J 8 bases short, with 7 bases between. The CDR3 loop reads CASSFAGEKLFF. Written as DNA, the CDR3 is TGTGCCAGCAGTTTCGCAGGAGAAAAACTGTTTTTT.

In this sample, this clonotype turned up many times. The rearrangement links TRBV30 to TRBJ2-5, with D perhaps TRBD2 (5 bases). CDR1 and CDR2 from the germline V gene are GTSNPN and SVGIG (reference sequence). The CDR3 covers 13 residues. The V end was cut by 1 base, the J end by 5 bases, with 11 bases between. Written as DNA, the CDR3 is TGTGCCTGGAGTGGCGGGCACGGTGAGACCCAGTACTTC. Its protein is CAWSGGHGETQYF.

At least ten counts were recorded for this clonotype. CDR3 sequence reads: CASSEASNYNEQFF. The CDR3 DNA is TGTGCCAGCAGTGAGGCCTCAAACTACAATGAGCAGTTCTTC. The J gene is TRBJ2-1, the V gene TRBV6-2 or TRBV6-3; D gene unclear. This CDR3 is 14 amino acids long. Germline V lookup: CDR1 MNHEY, CDR2 SVGEGT. Trimming removed 5 bases from V and 3 bases from J, with 11 bases in between.

Ten or more counts support this clonotype. The chain carries TRBV28 and TRBJ1-6; tentatively, D is TRBD1 (5 bases). Trimming left V 4 bases short and J 8 bases short, with 15 bases between. In germline, CDR1 is MDHEN, CDR2 SYDVKM. The CDR3 is 15 residues long. The CDR3 DNA reads as TGTGCCAGCAGTTCTCCAGCAGGGTACGATTCACCCCTCCACTTT. Translating gives CASSSPAGYDSPLHF.

This clonotype came up many times. V usage is TRBV2 and J usage is TRBJ1-6, with unresolved D. Trimming cost V 6 bases and J 0 bases, with 6 bases left between them. Germline V CDR1 and CDR2: SNHLY, FYNNEI. The CDR3 totals 14 residues. The CDR3 bases are TGTGCCAGCAGGGAGAGCTCCTATAATTCACCCCTCCACTTT. Protein sequence: CASRESSYNSPLHF.